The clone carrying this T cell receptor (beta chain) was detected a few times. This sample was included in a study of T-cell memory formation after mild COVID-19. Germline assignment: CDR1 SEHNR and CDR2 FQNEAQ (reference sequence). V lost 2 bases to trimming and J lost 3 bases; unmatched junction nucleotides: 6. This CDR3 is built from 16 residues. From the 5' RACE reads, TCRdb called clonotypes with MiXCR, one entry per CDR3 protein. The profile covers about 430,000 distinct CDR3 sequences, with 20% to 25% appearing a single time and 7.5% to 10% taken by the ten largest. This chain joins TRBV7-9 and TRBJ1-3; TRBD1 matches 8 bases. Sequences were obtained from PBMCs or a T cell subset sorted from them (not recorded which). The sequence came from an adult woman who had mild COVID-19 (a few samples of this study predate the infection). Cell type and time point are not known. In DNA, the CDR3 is TGTGCCAGCAGCTTATATAACAGGGGGGATGGAAACACCATATATTTT. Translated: CASSLYNRGDGNTIYF.